One and the same sample provided the 24 T cell receptor beta chains below, sequenced in a study of T cell responses to AZD1222 COVID-19 vaccine. Here immunoSEQ multiplex PCR was the method, and the copy in TCRdb shows in-frame clones only, minus some. This table has about 100,000 clones, 90% to 95% appearing once. Material: peripheral blood, obtained on day 0 of AZD1222 vaccination. All receptors come from an adult in good health.

The V call is TRBV18, the J call TRBJ2-7, with 10 positions matching TRBD2. The CDR3 runs to 19 residues. The V gene's germline CDR1 is KGHSH and CDR2 LQKENI. Losses at the gene ends were 2 bases for V and 6 bases for J; bases not matched to a gene: 19. The CDR3 protein is CASSPNSPRRGLAGAEQYF. The CDR3 bases are TGTGCCAGCTCACCAAATAGTCCTCGCAGGGGTCTAGCGGGAGCCGAGCAGTACTTC.

This sequence joins TRBV10-2 and TRBJ2-2; D might be TRBD2 (5 bases). V was shortened by 10 bases and J by 0 bases, with 9 bases between the two germline ends. Per the germline V gene, CDR1 is WSHSY and CDR2 is SAAADI. There are 13 residues in the CDR3. CDR3 nucleotides: TGCGCCACCTTACTAGCGAACACCGGGGAGCTGTTTTTT. Translation: CATLLANTGELFF.

The gene calls are TRBV5-1 and TRBJ1-1; D remains unclear. The CDR3 is made up of 13 amino acids. Germline values: CDR1 SGHRS, CDR2 YFSETQ. Trimming took off 0 bases at V and 9 bases at J, with 12 bases between the two ends. The CDR3 bases are TGCGCCAGCAGCTTGGCACAGCCTGGACAAGCTTTCTTT. Residues: CASSLAQPGQAFF.

This clone was found once. J is TRBJ1-3 and V is TRBV6-5; D gene ambiguous. V was clipped by 11 bases and J by 0 bases, with 11 bases between them. The CDR3 is 13 amino acids. The V gene's germline CDR1 is MNHEY and CDR2 SVGAGI. CDR3 region: CAAGRSSGNTIYF. The CDR3 DNA follows: TGTGCCGCTGGACGTAGCTCTGGAAACACCATATATTTT.

The V call is TRBV2, the J call TRBJ2-7; unclear D gene. V shed 7 bases and J shed 1 base, with 5 bases lying between them. The CDR3 is 11 residues long. The V gene's germline CDR1 is SNHLY and CDR2 FYNNEI. CDR3 coding DNA: TGTGCCAGCACGGTATCCTACGAGCAGTACTTC. Protein product: CASTVSYEQYF.

The genes are TRBV19 and TRBJ1-4; D is uncertain. CDR1 is LNHDA and CDR2 is SQIVND in the germline V gene (reference sequence). V shed 3 bases and J shed 0 bases, with 11 bases lying between them. This CDR3 spans 16 amino acids. CDR3: CASSMAGYATNEKLFF. CDR3 nucleotides: TGTGCCAGTAGTATGGCGGGTTATGCAACTAATGAAAAACTGTTTTTT.

The rearrangement joins TRBV11-3 to TRBJ2-4; TRBD2 matches 7 bases. This CDR3 region has 16 residues. Trimming took 6 bases from V and 10 from J; bases not matched to a gene: 18. Germline CDR1 reads SGHNT; CDR2 reads YENEEA. As DNA, the CDR3 is TGTGCCAGCAGTAAAGCGGGACTAAAGGAGCAAGGGATTCAGTACTTC. It translates to CASSKAGLKEQGIQYF. Full variable domain (missing parts from reference TRBV11-3 and TRBJ2-4): EAGVVQSPRYKIIEKKQPVAFWCNPISGHNTLYWYLQNLGQGPELLIRYENEEAVDDSQLPKDRFSAERLKGVDSTLKIQPAELGDSAVYLCASSKAGLKEQGIQYFGAGTRLSVL.

The V and J genes are TRBV5-1 and TRBJ1-1; the D is unclear. Germline V gene data show CDR1 as SGHRS and CDR2 as YFSETQ. V lost 0 bases and J 3 bases, leaving 6 bases between the germline ends. This CDR3 contains 13 residues. CDR3 sequence (DNA): TGCGCCAGCAGCTTGGACCAGGACACTGAAGCTTTCTTT. Translating gives CASSLDQDTEAFF. Full variable domain (rest looked up from reference TRBV5-1 and TRBJ1-1): KAGVTQTPRYLIKTRGQQVTLSCSPISGHRSVSWYQQTPGQGLQFLFEYFSETQRNKGNFPGRFSGRQFSNSRSEMNVSTLELGDSALYLCASSLDQDTEAFFGQGTRLTVV.

CDR3 in amino acids: CASTTFSDGYTF. In DNA, the CDR3 is TGTGCCAGCACCACTTTTTCCGATGGCTACACCTTC. The chain combines TRBV11-2 with TRBJ1-2; no clear D gene. Germline CDR1 SGHAT, CDR2 FQNNGV. The V end lost 7 bases, the J end lost 6 bases, and 12 bases lay between the germline ends. This CDR3 is 12 amino acids long.

The gene calls are TRBV6-5 and TRBJ1-3; D not certain. The CDR3 is 15 residues long. V lost 0 bases to trimming and J lost 0 bases, with 6 bases between them. The germline gives CDR1 MNHEY, CDR2 SVGAGI. The CDR3 nucleotides are TGTGCCAGCAGTTACTCGGATAGCTCTGGAAACACCATATATTTT. Amino acids: CASSYSDSSGNTIYF.

The chain recombines TRBV6-5 with TRBJ2-7, with 10 bases matching TRBD1. Germline V CDR1 and CDR2: MNHEY, SVGAGI. The junction had 6 bases not matched to a gene; V was cut back by 5 bases and J by 5 bases. This CDR3 is built from 14 residues. The CDR3 sequence is CASSRGTGVDEQYF. The CDR3 bases are TGTGCCAGCAGTCGTGGGACAGGGGTCGACGAGCAGTACTTC.

V and J are TRBV7-2 and TRBJ2-6; perhaps TRBD2 as D (5 bases). Germline values: CDR1 SGHTA, CDR2 FQGNSA. The CDR3 covers 15 residues. V was cut by 5 bases and J by 3 bases, with 11 bases left in between. DNA for the CDR3: TGTGCCAGCAGCCCGAGGGCGGGTGGGGCCAACGTCCTGACTTTC. This gives the protein CASSPRAGGANVLTF.

The chain joins TRBV18 to TRBJ1-5, with TRBD1 identical over 8 bases. CDR1 is KGHSH, CDR2 LQKENI, per germline. Trimming took 3 bases from V and 1 from J; bases not matched to a gene: 2. CDR3 length: 15 amino acids. CDR3 in DNA: TGTGCCAGCTCACCCCAGGGGGCGAGCAATCAGCCCCAGCATTTT. Translated, it gives CASSPQGASNQPQHF.

In nucleotides, the CDR3 is TGTGCCAGCAGCCCCCAACTAGCGGGAGTCTCCTACGAGCAGTACTTC. Amino acid sequence: CASSPQLAGVSYEQYF. This rearrangement joins TRBV7-9 to TRBJ2-7; 11 bases align to TRBD2. The junction had 6 bases not matched to a gene; V was cut back by 5 bases and J by 0 bases. CDR3 length: 16 residues. CDR1 and CDR2 (germline): SEHNR, FQNEAQ (reference sequence).

The V call is TRBV28, the J call TRBJ2-7, with D possibly TRBD2 on 6 matching bases. CDR3 length: 13 residues. Trimming took 7 bases from V and 3 from J, leaving 13 bases between them. The germline gives CDR1 MDHEN, CDR2 SYDVKM. As DNA, the CDR3 is TGTGCCAGCACATTAGCGGTTGGCTACGAGCAGTACTTC. Its protein is CASTLAVGYEQYF.

V and J are TRBV27 and TRBJ2-3; TRBD2 aligns across 11 bases. Germline V gene sequence: CDR1 MNHEY, CDR2 SMNVEV (reference sequence). This CDR3 is 17 amino acids long. V gave up 4 bases and J gave up 1 base; unmatched junction bases: 7. The CDR3 nucleotides are TGTGCCAGCAGTTCCCCGGGACTAGCGGTTCGCACAGATACGCAGTATTTT. Translating gives CASSSPGLAVRTDTQYF.

This chain connects TRBV27 to TRBJ2-4, with 7 bases that match TRBD2. Germline V gene sequence: CDR1 MNHEY, CDR2 SMNVEV (reference sequence). The CDR3 runs 14 residues. The V segment lost 4 bases and the J segment 6 bases; nucleotides outside the gene matches: 6. The CDR3 loop reads CASSWGGVINIQYF. DNA of the CDR3: TGTGCCAGCAGTTGGGGGGGGGTCATAAACATTCAGTACTTC.

The genes are TRBV7-9 and TRBJ1-4; D gene unclear. Germline assignment: CDR1 SEHNR and CDR2 FQNEAQ (reference sequence). This CDR3 spans 12 amino acids. V lost 8 bases and J lost 8, with 12 bases in between. In DNA, the CDR3 is TGTGCCAGCCCCGGGGAGGGCGAAAAACTGTTTTTT. It codes for CASPGEGEKLFF.

V is TRBV5-1 and J is TRBJ1-1; D gene unclear. Germline V gives CDR1 SGHRS, CDR2 YFSETQ. This CDR3 has 17 residues. V shed 0 bases and J shed 3 bases, with 18 bases lying between them. This CDR3 is CASSLDYTETVDTEAFF. The CDR3 DNA sequence: TGCGCCAGCAGCTTGGATTACACGGAAACGGTCGACACTGAAGCTTTCTTT.

V is TRBV27 and J is TRBJ2-2, with 9 bases that match TRBD2. Germline V gene lookup returns CDR1 MNHEY and CDR2 SMNVEV (reference sequence). The CDR3 extends over 15 amino acids. Germline trimming cut 5 bases from V and 9 bases from J; bases unmatched to any gene: 10. CDR3 region: CASSPLAGGLRELFF. The CDR3 DNA reads TGTGCCAGCAGTCCTCTGGCGGGGGGGCTCCGGGAGCTGTTTTTT.

The rearrangement uses TRBV2 and TRBJ2-5, with 9 bases aligning to TRBD2. V was clipped by 2 bases and J by 6 bases; unmatched bases: 4. Germline V gene sequence: CDR1 SNHLY, CDR2 FYNNEI. The CDR3 has 14 residues. CDR3 sequence (DNA): TGTGCCAGCAGTGAACAGACTAGCGGCAAGACCCAGTACTTC. Translated: CASSEQTSGKTQYF.

The chain carries TRBV29-1 and TRBJ2-7; TRBD1 matches 7 bases. With V trimmed by 1 base and J by 0 bases, 9 bases remained unmatched. This CDR3 is built from 16 residues. Germline loops: CDR1 SQVTM, CDR2 ANQGSEA. CDR3 DNA sequence: TGCAGCGTTGAAGTTTGGGACAGTCAGAGCTCCTACGAGCAGTACTTC. It encodes CSVEVWDSQSSYEQYF.

This chain connects TRBV27 to TRBJ2-3; TRBD2 aligns across 7 bases. This CDR3 is 14 amino acids long. V shed 2 bases, J shed 8 bases, and the junction held 7 bases outside the gene matches. Germline CDR1 reads MNHEY; CDR2 reads SMNVEV (reference sequence). CDR3 coding DNA: TGTGCCAGCAGTTTAAATACTCGGGGGGTTACGCAGTATTTT. It specifies CASSLNTRGVTQYF.

V usage is TRBV2 and J usage is TRBJ1-4; no firm D call. V dropped 6 bases and J dropped 4 bases, with 12 bases sitting between them. The germline V gene encodes CDR1 SNHLY and CDR2 FYNNEI. This CDR3 is built from 14 residues. The CDR3 DNA follows: TGTGCCAGCAGCTCAAGGAACGATAATGAAAAACTGTTTTTT. It is translated as CASSSRNDNEKLFF.